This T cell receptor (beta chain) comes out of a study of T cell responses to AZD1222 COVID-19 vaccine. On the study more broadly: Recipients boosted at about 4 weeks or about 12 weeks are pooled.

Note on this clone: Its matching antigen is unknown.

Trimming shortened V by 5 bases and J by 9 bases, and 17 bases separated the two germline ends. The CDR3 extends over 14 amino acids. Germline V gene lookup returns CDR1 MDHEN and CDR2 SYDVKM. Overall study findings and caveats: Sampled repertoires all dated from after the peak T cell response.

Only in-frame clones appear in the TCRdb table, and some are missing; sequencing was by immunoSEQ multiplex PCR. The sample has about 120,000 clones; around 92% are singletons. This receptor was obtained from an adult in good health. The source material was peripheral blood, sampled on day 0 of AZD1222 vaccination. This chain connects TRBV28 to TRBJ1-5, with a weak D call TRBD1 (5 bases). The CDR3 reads CASSRDGAQGPQHF. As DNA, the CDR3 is TGTGCCAGCAGTCGGGACGGCGCCCAGGGGCCCCAGCATTTT.